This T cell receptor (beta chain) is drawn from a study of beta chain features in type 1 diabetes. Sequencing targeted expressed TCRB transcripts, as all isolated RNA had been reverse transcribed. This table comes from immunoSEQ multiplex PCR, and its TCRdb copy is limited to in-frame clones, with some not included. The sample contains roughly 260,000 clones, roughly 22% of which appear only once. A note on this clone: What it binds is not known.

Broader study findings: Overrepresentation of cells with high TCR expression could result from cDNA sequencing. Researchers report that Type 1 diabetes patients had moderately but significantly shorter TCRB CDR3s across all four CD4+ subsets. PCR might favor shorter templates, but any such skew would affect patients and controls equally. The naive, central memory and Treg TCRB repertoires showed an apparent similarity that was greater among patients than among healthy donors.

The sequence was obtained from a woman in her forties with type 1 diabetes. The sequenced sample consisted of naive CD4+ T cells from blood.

The CDR3: CASSPRDRSYDTQYF. The CDR3 DNA follows: TGTGCCAGCAGCCCGCGGGACCGCTCTTACGATACGCAGTATTTT. This chain uses TRBV7-2 with TRBJ2-3, with D possibly being TRBD2 (6 bases). Deletions cut 5 bases from V and 6 bases from J, with 18 bases between. The CDR3 sequence is 15 residues long. Germline V CDR1 and CDR2: SGHTA, FQGNSA.